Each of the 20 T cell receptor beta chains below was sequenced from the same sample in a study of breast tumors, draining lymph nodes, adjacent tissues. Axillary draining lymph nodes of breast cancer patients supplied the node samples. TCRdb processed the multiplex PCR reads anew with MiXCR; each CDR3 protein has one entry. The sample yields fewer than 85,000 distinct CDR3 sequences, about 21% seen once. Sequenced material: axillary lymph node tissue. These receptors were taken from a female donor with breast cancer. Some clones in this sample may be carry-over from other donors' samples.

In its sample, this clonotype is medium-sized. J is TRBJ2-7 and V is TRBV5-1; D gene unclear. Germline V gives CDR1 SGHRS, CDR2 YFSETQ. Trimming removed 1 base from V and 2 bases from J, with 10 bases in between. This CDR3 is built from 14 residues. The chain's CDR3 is CASSLLPGTYEQYF. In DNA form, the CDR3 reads TGCGCCAGCAGCTTGTTGCCTGGTACCTACGAGCAGTACTTC.

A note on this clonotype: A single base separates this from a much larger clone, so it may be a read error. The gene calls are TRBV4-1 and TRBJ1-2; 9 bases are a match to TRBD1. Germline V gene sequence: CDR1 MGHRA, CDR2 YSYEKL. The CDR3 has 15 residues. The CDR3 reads CVSSLQQGAGYGYTF. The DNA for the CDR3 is TGCGTCAGCAGCCTACAACAGGGGGCAGGGTATGGCTACACCTTC.

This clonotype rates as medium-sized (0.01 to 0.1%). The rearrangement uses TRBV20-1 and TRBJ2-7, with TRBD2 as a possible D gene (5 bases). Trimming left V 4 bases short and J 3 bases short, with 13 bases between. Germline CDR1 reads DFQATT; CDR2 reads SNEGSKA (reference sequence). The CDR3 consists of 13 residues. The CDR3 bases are TGCAGTGCTAATCATGACGGGAACTACGAGCAGTACTTC. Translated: CSANHDGNYEQYF.

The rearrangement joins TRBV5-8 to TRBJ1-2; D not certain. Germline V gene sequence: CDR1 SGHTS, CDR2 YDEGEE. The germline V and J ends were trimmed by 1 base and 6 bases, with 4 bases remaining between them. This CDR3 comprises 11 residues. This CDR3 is CASSLLHGYTF. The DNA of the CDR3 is TGTGCCAGCAGCTTGTTGCATGGCTACACCTTC.

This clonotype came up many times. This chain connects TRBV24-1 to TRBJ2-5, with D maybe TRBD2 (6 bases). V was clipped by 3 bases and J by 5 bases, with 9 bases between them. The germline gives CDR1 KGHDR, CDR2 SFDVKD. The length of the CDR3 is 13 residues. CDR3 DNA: TGTGCCACCAGTGATGGAGGGGTGGAGACCCAGTACTTC. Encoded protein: CATSDGGVETQYF.

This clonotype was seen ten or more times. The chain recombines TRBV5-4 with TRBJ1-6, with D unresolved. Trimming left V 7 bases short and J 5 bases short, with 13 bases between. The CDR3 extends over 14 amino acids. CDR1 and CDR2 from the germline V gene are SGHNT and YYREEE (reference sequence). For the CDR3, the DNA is TGTGCCAGCGGACCGACAAGGGATAATTCACCCCTCCACTTT. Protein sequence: CASGPTRDNSPLHF.

The CDR3 region is CASSLVGFSAAKNIQYF. DNA of the CDR3: TGTGCCAGCAGCTTAGTCGGTTTCAGCGCAGCCAAAAACATTCAGTACTTC. The chain combines TRBV11-3 with TRBJ2-4, with no clear D. Trimming removed 1 base from V and 0 bases from J, with 13 bases in between. Germline assignment: CDR1 SGHNT and CDR2 YENEEA. The CDR3 contains 17 residues. The whole variable domain, filled in from reference TRBV11-3 and TRBJ2-4, reads EAGVVQSPRYKIIEKKQPVAFWCNPISGHNTLYWYLQNLGQGPELLIRYENEEAVDDSQLPKDRFSAERLKGVDSTLKIQPAELGDSAVYLCASSLVGFSAAKNIQYFGAGTRLSVL.

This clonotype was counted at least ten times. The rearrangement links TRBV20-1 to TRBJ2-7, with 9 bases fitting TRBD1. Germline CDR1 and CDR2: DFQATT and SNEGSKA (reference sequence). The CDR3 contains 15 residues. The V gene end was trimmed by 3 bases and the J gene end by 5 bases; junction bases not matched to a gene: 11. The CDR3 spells CSARDGTGRRHEQYF. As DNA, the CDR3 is TGCAGTGCTAGGGACGGGACAGGGAGAAGGCACGAGCAGTACTTC.

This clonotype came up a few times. CDR3 nucleotide sequence: TGTGCCAGCAGCCTCCCGCTTGGCGGGAGAGGAGGGGAGACCCAGTACTTC. This codes for CASSLPLGGRGGETQYF. The genes are TRBV28 and TRBJ2-5; 7 positions agree with TRBD2. CDR1 and CDR2 (germline): MDHEN, SYDVKM. V gave up 6 bases and J gave up 5 bases; unmatched junction bases: 18. The CDR3 contains 17 residues.

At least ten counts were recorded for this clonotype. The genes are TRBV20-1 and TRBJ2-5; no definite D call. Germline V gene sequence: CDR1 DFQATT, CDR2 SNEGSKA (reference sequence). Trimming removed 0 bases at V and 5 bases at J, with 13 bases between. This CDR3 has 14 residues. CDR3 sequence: CSARDLTFEETQYF. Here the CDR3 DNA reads TGCAGTGCTAGAGATCTGACGTTTGAGGAGACCCAGTACTTC.

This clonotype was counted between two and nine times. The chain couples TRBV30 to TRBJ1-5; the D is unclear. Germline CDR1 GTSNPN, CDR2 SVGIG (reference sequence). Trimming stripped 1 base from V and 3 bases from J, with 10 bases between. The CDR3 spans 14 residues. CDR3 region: CAWSGSNLNQPQHF. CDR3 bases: TGTGCCTGGAGTGGAAGCAACCTCAATCAGCCCCAGCATTTT.

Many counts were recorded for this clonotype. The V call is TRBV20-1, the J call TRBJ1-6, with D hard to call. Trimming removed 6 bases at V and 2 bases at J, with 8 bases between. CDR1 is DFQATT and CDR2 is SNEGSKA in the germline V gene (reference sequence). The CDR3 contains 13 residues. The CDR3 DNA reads TGCAGTGCCACCGGGACCTATAATTCACCCCTCCACTTT. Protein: CSATGTYNSPLHF.

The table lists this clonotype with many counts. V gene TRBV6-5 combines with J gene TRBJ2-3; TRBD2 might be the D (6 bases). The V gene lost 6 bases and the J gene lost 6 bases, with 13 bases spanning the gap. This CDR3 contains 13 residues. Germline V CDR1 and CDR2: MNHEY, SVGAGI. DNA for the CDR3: TGTGCCAGCAGCCCTAGCGTCGGGGATACGCAGTATTTT. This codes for CASSPSVGDTQYF.

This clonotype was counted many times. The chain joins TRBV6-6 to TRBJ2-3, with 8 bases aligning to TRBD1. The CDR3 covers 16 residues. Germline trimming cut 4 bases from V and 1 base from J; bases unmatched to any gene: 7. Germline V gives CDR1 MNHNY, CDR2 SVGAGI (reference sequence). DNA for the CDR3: TGTGCCAGCAGTTCTAACCCGGGACAGGGCACAGATACGCAGTATTTT. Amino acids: CASSSNPGQGTDTQYF.

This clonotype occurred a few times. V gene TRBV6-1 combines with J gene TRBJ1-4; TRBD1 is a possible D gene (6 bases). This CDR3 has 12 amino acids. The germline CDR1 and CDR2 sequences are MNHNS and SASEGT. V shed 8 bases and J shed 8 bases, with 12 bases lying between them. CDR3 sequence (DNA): TGTGCCAGCTGGAGGGGGGGCGAAAAACTGTTTTTT. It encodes CASWRGGEKLFF.

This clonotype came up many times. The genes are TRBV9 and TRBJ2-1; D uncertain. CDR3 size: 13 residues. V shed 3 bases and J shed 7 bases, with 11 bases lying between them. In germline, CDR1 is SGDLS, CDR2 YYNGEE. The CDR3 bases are TGTGCCAGCAGCGGACTGACCCCTAATGAGCAGTTCTTC. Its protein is CASSGLTPNEQFF.

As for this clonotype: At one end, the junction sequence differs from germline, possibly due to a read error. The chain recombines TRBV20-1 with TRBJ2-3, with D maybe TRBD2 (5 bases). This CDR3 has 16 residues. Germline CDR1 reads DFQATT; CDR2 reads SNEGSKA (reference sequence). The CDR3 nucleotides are TGCAGTGCTAGCCCAGTAGCTTTTGGAGGCACAGATACGCAGCATTTC. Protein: CSASPVAFGGTDTQHF.

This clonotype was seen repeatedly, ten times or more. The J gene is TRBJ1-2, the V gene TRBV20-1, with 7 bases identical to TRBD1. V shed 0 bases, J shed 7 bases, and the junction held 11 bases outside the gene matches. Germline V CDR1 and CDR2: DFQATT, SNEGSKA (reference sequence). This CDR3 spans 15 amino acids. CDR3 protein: CSARDLQGVVGGYTF. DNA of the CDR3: TGCAGTGCTAGAGATCTTCAGGGGGTGGTAGGTGGCTACACCTTC.

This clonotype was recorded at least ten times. The CDR3 coding sequence is TGTGCCAGCAGCACGACAGGGATCACAGATACGCAGTATTTT. This translates into CASSTTGITDTQYF. This rearrangement joins TRBV7-2 to TRBJ2-3, with 7 positions matching TRBD1. V was pared by 5 bases and J by 2 bases, with 4 bases of the junction left unmatched. Germline V CDR1 and CDR2: SGHTA, FQGNSA. This CDR3 region has 14 residues.

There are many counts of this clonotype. Written as DNA, the CDR3 is TGTGCCAGCAGCTTAGCGGGGACAGGCCTCCAGCGGAGCTCCTACAATGAGCAGTTCTTC. Translated, it gives CASSLAGTGLQRSSYNEQFF. This chain links TRBV7-8 with TRBJ2-1; the match to TRBD1 covers 8 bases. Germline V gene lookup returns CDR1 SGHVS and CDR2 FQNEAQ. The V gene end was trimmed by 0 bases and the J gene end by 0 bases; junction bases not matched to a gene: 13. This CDR3 has 20 residues.